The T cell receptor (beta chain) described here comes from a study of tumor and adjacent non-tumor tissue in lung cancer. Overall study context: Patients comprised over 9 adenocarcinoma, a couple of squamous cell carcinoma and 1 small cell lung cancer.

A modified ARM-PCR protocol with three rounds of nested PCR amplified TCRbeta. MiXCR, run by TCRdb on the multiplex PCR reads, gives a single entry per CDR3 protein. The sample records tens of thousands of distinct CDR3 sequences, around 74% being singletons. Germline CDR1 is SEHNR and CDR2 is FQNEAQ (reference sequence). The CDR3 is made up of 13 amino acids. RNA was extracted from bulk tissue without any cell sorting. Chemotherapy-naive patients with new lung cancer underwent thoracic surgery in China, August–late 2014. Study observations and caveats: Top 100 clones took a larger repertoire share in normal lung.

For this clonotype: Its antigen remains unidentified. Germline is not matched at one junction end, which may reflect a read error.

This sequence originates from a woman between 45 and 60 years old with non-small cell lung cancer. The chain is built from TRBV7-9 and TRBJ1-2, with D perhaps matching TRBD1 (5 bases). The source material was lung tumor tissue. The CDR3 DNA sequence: TGTGTCAGCAGCTTCTGGACATACCATGGCTACACCTTC. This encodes CVSSFWTYHGYTF.